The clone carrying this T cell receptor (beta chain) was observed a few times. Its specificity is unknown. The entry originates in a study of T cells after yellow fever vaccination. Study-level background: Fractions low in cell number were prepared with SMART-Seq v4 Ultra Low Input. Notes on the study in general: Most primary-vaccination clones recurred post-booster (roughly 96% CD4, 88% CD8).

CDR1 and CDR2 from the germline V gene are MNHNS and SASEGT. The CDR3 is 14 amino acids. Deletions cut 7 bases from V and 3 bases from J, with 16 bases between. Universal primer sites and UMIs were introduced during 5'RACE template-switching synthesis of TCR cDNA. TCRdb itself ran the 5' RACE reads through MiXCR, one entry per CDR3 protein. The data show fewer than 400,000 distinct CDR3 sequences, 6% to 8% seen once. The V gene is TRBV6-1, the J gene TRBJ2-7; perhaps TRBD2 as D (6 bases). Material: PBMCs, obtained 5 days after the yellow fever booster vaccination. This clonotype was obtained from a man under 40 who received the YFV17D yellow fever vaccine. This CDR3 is CASTPGEDHYEQYF. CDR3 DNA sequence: TGTGCCAGCACCCCGGGGGAGGACCACTACGAGCAGTACTTC.